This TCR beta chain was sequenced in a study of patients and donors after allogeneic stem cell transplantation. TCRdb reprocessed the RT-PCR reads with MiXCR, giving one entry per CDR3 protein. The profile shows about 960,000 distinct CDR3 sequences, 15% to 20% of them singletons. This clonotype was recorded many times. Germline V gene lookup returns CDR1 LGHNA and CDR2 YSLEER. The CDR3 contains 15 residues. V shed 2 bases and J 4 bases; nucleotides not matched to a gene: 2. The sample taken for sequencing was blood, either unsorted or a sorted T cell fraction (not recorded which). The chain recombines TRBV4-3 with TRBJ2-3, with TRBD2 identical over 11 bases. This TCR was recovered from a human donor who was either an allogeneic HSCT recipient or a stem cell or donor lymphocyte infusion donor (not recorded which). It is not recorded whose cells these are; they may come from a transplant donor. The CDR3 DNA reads TGCGCCAGCAGCCAAACTAGCGGGGGAGCAGATACGCAGTATTTT. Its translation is CASSQTSGGADTQYF.